Listed below are T cell receptor beta chains from one sample, sequenced in a study of blood T cell repertoires in COVID-19. The repertoire was sequenced with immunoSEQ multiplex PCR; TCRdb's copy has only in-frame clones and lacks some. This table has around 180,000 clones, about 85% appearing once. The sample taken for sequencing was peripheral blood. Source of these receptors: a man in his 60s with acute or convalescent COVID-19. Both conserved end residues are part of each CDR3. D genes are given only for firm matches. Only part of the rows carry a size: once, few, many, or a class if the clone is expanded.

abundance: -
v_gene: TRBV18
j_gene: TRBJ1-6
d_gene: -
CDR3nt: TGTGCCAGCTCACCACGACGGACAGTGGATAATTCACCCCTCCACTTT
CDR3aa: CASSPRRTVDNSPLHF

abundance: -
v_gene: TRBV7-2
j_gene: TRBJ1-2
d_gene: TRBD1
CDR3nt: TGTGCCAGCAGCTTGACCGGGACAGGATCCGACGGCTACACCTTC
CDR3aa: CASSLTGTGSDGYTF

abundance: -
v_gene: TRBV18
j_gene: TRBJ1-1
d_gene: TRBD1
CDR3nt: TGTGCCAGCTCGATACAGGGGATGAACACTGAAGCTTTCTTT
CDR3aa: CASSIQGMNTEAFF

abundance: -
v_gene: TRBV30
j_gene: TRBJ1-5
d_gene: -
CDR3nt: TGTGCCTGGAGTGTATTCCAGGACGGGAATCTCAATCAGCCCCAGCATTTT
CDR3aa: CAWSVFQDGNLNQPQHF

abundance: -
v_gene: TRBV2
j_gene: TRBJ1-4
d_gene: -
CDR3nt: TGTGCCAGTCTGCCCGAGACAGCTAATGAAAAACTGTTTTTT
CDR3aa: CASLPETANEKLFF

abundance: -
v_gene: TRBV9
j_gene: TRBJ1-6
d_gene: TRBD1
CDR3nt: TGTGCCAGCAGCGTAGTGGACAGGGGTTCACCCCTCCACTTT
CDR3aa: CASSVVDRGSPLHF

abundance: -
v_gene: TRBV2
j_gene: TRBJ1-1
d_gene: -
CDR3nt: TGTGCCAGCCTACTACAGGGGAACACTGAAGCTTTCTTT
CDR3aa: CASLLQGNTEAFF

abundance: -
v_gene: TRBV7-9
j_gene: TRBJ1-1
d_gene: -
CDR3nt: TGTGCCAGCAGCTTAGGCGGGGGATCCAACACTGAAGCTTTCTTT
CDR3aa: CASSLGGGSNTEAFF

abundance: once
v_gene: TRBV27
j_gene: TRBJ2-1
d_gene: -
CDR3nt: TGTGCCAGCAGTTGGCGGTCATCCTACAATGAGCAGTTCTTC
CDR3aa: CASSWRSSYNEQFF

abundance: -
v_gene: TRBV3-1/TRBV3-2
j_gene: TRBJ1-3
d_gene: -
CDR3nt: TGTGCCAGCAGCCAGGAGAGGTCCGCCATATATTTT
CDR3aa: CASSQERSAIYF

abundance: -
v_gene: TRBV7-9
j_gene: TRBJ2-5
d_gene: -
CDR3nt: TGTGCCAGCAGCTTATCGACAGGAGAAGAGACCCAGTACTTC
CDR3aa: CASSLSTGEETQYF

abundance: -
v_gene: TRBV5-4
j_gene: TRBJ1-4
d_gene: TRBD1
CDR3nt: TGTGCCAGCAGCTTCGGGACAGGCCCTAATGAAAAACTGTTTTTT
CDR3aa: CASSFGTGPNEKLFF

abundance: -
v_gene: TRBV19
j_gene: TRBJ1-1
d_gene: -
CDR3nt: TGTGCCAGTAGTATAGGGGGAGGGTCGGGCACTGAAGCTTTCTTT
CDR3aa: CASSIGGGSGTEAFF

abundance: -
v_gene: TRBV3-1/TRBV3-2
j_gene: TRBJ2-7
d_gene: -
CDR3nt: TGTGCCAGCAGCCGAGGCGGCAACCAATACGAGCAGTACTTC
CDR3aa: CASSRGGNQYEQYF

abundance: -
v_gene: TRBV7-2
j_gene: TRBJ1-1
d_gene: TRBD1
CDR3nt: TGTGCCAGCAGCTTATTCCCGACAGGGGAGACTGAAGCTTTCTTT
CDR3aa: CASSLFPTGETEAFF

abundance: -
v_gene: TRBV14
j_gene: TRBJ2-2
d_gene: -
CDR3nt: TGTGCCAGCAGCCAAGCGGCGGGCCGGAACACCGGGGAGCTGTTTTTT
CDR3aa: CASSQAAGRNTGELFF

abundance: -
v_gene: TRBV24-1
j_gene: TRBJ1-2
d_gene: TRBD1
CDR3nt: TGTGCCACCAGTGACCCGGGACAGTCATATGGCTACACCTTC
CDR3aa: CATSDPGQSYGYTF

abundance: -
v_gene: TRBV6-1
j_gene: TRBJ1-2
d_gene: -
CDR3nt: TGTGCCAGCAGTGAATCCGGGTTTGGCTACACCTTC
CDR3aa: CASSESGFGYTF